These T cell receptor beta chains were read from a single sample in a study of T cell repertoires in cytomegalovirus infection. TCRdb reprocessed the reads via MiXCR and lists one record per CDR3 protein. The sample carries about half a million distinct CDR3 sequences, roughly a third recorded once. The antigens of these receptors remain unknown. Sequenced material: cultured PBMCs, taken from culture after CMV antigen stimulation. The origin of the receptors is a human donor in good health (CMV status not recorded). Some clones in this sample may be carry-over from other donors' samples. Both conserved end residues are part of each CDR3. A D gene is named only where the DNA matches it firmly. Size values are once, few and many counts, or a class for expanded clones, and some rows have none.

.,TRBV15,TRBJ1-5,TRBD1,CATSQGADGNQPQHF,TGTGCCACCAGCCAGGGGGCGGATGGCAATCAGCCCCAGCATTTT
.,TRBV7-8,TRBJ1-1,TRBD1,CASSPRDRIRKNTEAFF,TGTGCCAGCAGCCCGCGGGACAGGATAAGGAAGAACACTGAAGCTTTCTTT
many,TRBV12-3/TRBV12-4,TRBJ1-1,.,CASMVMNTEAFF,TGTGCCAGCATGGTCATGAACACTGAAGCTTTCTTT
.,TRBV19,TRBJ1-5,TRBD1,CASSGTGFQPQHF,TGTGCCAGTTCCGGGACAGGGTTCCAGCCCCAGCATTTT
many,TRBV7-8,TRBJ2-2,TRBD2,CASSLTPSGVPPGELFF,TGTGCCAGCAGCTTGACTCCTAGCGGGGTTCCACCCGGGGAGCTGTTTTTT
.,TRBV4-3,TRBJ2-1,TRBD2,CASSHGTSSYNEQFF,TGCGCCAGCAGCCATGGGACTAGCTCCTACAATGAGCAGTTCTTC
.,TRBV19,TRBJ2-3,.,CASRWGGAEDTQYF,TGTGCCAGTAGATGGGGGGGCGCGGAAGATACGCAGTATTTT
.,TRBV28,TRBJ1-2,.,CASSFQGYGYTF,TGTGCCAGCAGTTTTCAGGGCTATGGCTACACCTTC
few,TRBV11-3,TRBJ2-6,.,CASSLEVRSSGANVLTF,TGTGCCAGCAGCTTAGAAGTCAGAAGCTCTGGGGCCAACGTCCTGACTTTC
.,TRBV7-2,TRBJ2-5,.,CASSETRETQYF,TGTGCCAGCAGCGAGACCAGAGAGACCCAGTACTTC
.,TRBV6-5,TRBJ2-3,TRBD2,CASSSRLAGGTLTDTQYF,TGTGCCAGCAGTTCAAGACTAGCGGGCGGTACCTTGACAGATACGCAGTATTTT
.,TRBV20-1,TRBJ2-1,TRBD2,CSAPSGSGRGGEQFF,TGCAGTGCGCCCTCGGGGAGCGGGAGGGGGGGGGAACAGTTCTTC
.,TRBV7-9,TRBJ1-1,TRBD1,CASSSSGGSTEAFF,TGTGCCAGCAGCTCATCAGGGGGGAGCACTGAAGCTTTCTTT
.,TRBV6-7,TRBJ1-5,TRBD1,CASSRAGTGAYSNQPQHF,TGTGCCAGCAGTCGCGCCGGGACAGGGGCTTATAGCAATCAGCCCCAGCATTTT
.,TRBV10-3,TRBJ2-2,.,CAISDRVNTGELFF,TGTGCCATCAGTGACAGGGTGAACACCGGGGAGCTGTTTTTT
few,TRBV12-3/TRBV12-4,TRBJ1-1,TRBD1,CASSSPGQGDEAFF,TGTGCCAGCAGTTCCCCCGGACAGGGGGATGAAGCTTTCTTT
.,TRBV19,TRBJ2-5,.,CASSTRQEQETQYF,TGTGCCAGTAGTACGAGACAGGAACAAGAGACCCAGTACTTC
few,TRBV6-2/TRBV6-3,TRBJ1-1,.,CASRHRAMILNTEAFF,TGTGCCAGCAGACATCGGGCAATGATATTGAACACTGAAGCTTTCTTT
few,TRBV7-9,TRBJ2-2,.,CASSDSPPNTGELFF,TGTGCCAGCAGCGACTCGCCACCGAACACCGGGGAGCTGTTTTTT
many,TRBV4-3,TRBJ2-1,TRBD2,CASSQGTSVYNEQFF,TGCGCCAGCAGCCAGGGGACTAGCGTTTACAATGAGCAGTTCTTC
.,TRBV12-3/TRBV12-4,TRBJ2-3,.,CASSLDQGRDTQYF,TGTGCCAGCAGTTTAGATCAGGGAAGAGATACGCAGTATTTT
.,TRBV19,TRBJ2-2,.,CASSTHRANTGELFF,TGTGCCAGTAGTACCCACAGGGCGAACACCGGGGAGCTGTTTTTT
.,TRBV12-3/TRBV12-4,TRBJ2-3,.,CASSWRRRTDTQYF,TGTGCCAGCAGTTGGCGGAGACGCACAGATACGCAGTATTTT
.,TRBV10-2,TRBJ1-1,.,CASSEVGDQDTEAFF,TGCGCCAGCAGCGAGGTGGGGGATCAAGACACTGAAGCTTTCTTT
few,TRBV10-3,TRBJ2-1,TRBD2,CAISESTRREGHHEQFF,TGTGCCATCAGTGAGTCGACTCGGAGGGAGGGCCATCATGAGCAGTTCTTC
.,TRBV20-1,TRBJ2-7,.,CSVPDQSYEQYF,TGCAGTGTCCCGGACCAGTCCTACGAGCAGTACTTC
.,TRBV7-9,TRBJ1-5,.,CASSFDESNQPQHF,TGTGCCAGCAGCTTTGACGAGAGCAATCAGCCCCAGCATTTT